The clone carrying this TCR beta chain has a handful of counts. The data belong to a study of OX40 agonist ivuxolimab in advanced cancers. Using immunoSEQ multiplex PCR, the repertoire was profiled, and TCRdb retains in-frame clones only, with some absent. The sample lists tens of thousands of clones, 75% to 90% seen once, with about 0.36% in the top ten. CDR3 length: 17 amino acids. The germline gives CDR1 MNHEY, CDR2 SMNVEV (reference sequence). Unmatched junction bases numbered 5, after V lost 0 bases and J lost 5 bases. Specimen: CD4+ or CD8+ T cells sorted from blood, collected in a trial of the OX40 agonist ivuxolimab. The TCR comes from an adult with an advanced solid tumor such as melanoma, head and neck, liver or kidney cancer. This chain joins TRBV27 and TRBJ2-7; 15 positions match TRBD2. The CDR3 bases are TGTGCCAGCAGTTTATCGGGACTAGCGGGAGGTTTGAACGAGCAGTACTTC. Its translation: CASSLSGLAGGLNEQYF.